This TCR beta chain was documented in a study of T cell changes during pregnancy in multiple sclerosis. Trimming removed 5 bases from V and 0 bases from J, with 7 bases in between. The CDR3 runs 13 residues. Germline CDR1 and CDR2: KGHSH and LQKENI. Sequencing used immunoSEQ multiplex PCR; TCRdb keeps in-frame clones, though not all of them. Of about 80,000 clones listed, about 92% were seen once; the top ten hold 1.4%. The specimen comprised peripheral blood, sampled before pregnancy. The chain recombines TRBV18 with TRBJ2-5, with D possibly TRBD2 on 5 matching bases. This sequence originates from a female donor with multiple sclerosis, enrolled in a pregnancy study. CDR3 in DNA: TGTGCCAGCTCAGCCGGGAACCAAGAGACCCAGTACTTC. It codes for CASSAGNQETQYF.